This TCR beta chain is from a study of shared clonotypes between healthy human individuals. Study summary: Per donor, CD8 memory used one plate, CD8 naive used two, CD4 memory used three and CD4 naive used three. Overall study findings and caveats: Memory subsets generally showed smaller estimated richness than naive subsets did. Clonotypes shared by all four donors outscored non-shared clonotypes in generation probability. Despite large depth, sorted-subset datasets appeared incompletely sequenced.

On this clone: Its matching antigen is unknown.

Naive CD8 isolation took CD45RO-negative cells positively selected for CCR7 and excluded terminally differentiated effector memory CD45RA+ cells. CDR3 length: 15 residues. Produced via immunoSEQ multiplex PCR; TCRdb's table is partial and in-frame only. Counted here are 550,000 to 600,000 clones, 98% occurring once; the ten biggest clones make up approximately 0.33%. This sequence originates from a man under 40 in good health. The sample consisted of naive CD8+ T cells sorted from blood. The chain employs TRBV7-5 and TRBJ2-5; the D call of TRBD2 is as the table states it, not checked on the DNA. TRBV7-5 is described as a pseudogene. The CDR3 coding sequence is TGTGCCAGAAGCCTCACATCGGAGGTCCGGGAGACCCAGTACTTC. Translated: CARSLTSEVRETQYF.